This T cell receptor beta chain was sequenced during a study of T cell changes during pregnancy in multiple sclerosis. Measured with immunoSEQ multiplex PCR; TCRdb has only the in-frame clones, and not every one. This sample yields 75,000 to 100,000 clones, of which 75% to 95% are seen a single time; around 1.8% belongs to the top ten. The sequenced sample was peripheral blood, obtained after pregnancy. The sequence was obtained from a female donor in good health, enrolled as a control in a pregnancy study.

The CDR3 spells CASSETTGGGEKLFF. Here the CDR3 DNA reads TGTGCCAGCAGTGAAACAACAGGCGGCGGTGAAAAACTGTTTTTT. This chain connects TRBV25-1 to TRBJ1-4, with TRBD1 as a possible D gene (5 bases). CDR3 length: 15 amino acids. Trimming shortened V by 2 bases and J by 7 bases, and 14 bases separated the two germline ends. Germline V gene lookup returns CDR1 MGHDK and CDR2 SYGVNS.